This T cell receptor (beta chain) was recorded in a study of a mutant IDH1 vaccine in newly diagnosed glioma. In the study overall: Treated patients, averaging roughly 44 years, were approximately 60% male and about 40% female. Beforehand, treatment had been radiotherapy, temozolomide, or both; the majority received both.

Measured with immunoSEQ multiplex PCR; TCRdb has only the in-frame clones, and not every one. The top ten hold over 2.5% of the sample, which has about 66,000 clones, 65% to 90% seen once. Study-level findings and limits: Vaccination elicited immune responses in 93.3% of patients.

The time point was: baseline, week 1 (first vaccination visit). The treatment: pre-vaccination baseline after standard-of-care therapy. Donor diagnoses consisted of new WHO grade 3 or 4 IDH1-mutant, ATRX-lost astrocytomas. CDR1 and CDR2 from the germline V gene are SGHAT and FQNNGV. The V and J ends lost 7 bases and 2 bases respectively, with 17 bases between them. The CDR3 length is 15 residues. This clone was seen a handful of times. Its target is unknown. Sequencing was performed on PBMCs, taken from a glioma patient treated with radiotherapy, temozolomide or both. V is TRBV11-2 and J is TRBJ1-2; D remains ambiguous. This receptor was taken from a man aged 30 to 45 with glioma. The CDR3 DNA reads TGTGCCAGCACCCCAGAGGCCGCCCGCAACTATGGCTACACCTTC. Translating it yields CASTPEAARNYGYTF.